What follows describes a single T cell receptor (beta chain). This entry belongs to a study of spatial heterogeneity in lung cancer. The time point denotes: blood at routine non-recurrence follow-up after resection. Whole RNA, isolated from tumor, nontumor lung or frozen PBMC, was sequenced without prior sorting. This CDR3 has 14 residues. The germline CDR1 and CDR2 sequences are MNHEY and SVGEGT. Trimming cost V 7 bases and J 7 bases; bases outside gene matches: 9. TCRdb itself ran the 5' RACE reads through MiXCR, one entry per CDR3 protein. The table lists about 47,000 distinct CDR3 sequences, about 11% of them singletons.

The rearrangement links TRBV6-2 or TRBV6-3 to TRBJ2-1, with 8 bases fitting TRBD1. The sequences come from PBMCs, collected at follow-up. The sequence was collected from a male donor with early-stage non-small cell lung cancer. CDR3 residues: CASTARQGWNEQFF. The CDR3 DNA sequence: TGTGCCAGCACCGCACGACAGGGGTGGAATGAGCAGTTCTTC.